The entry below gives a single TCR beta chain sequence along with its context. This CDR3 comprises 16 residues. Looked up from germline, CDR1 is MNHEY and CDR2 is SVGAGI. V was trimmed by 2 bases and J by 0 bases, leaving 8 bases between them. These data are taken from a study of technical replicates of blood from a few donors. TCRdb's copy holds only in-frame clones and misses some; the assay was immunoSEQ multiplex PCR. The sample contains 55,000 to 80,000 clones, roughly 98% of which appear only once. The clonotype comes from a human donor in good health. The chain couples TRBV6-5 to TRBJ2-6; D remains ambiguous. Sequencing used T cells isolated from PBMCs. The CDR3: CASSYEAPSGANVLTF. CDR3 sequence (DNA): TGTGCCAGCAGTTACGAGGCCCCCTCTGGGGCCAACGTCCTGACTTTC.